This T cell receptor (beta chain) was recovered during a study of cytomegalovirus exposure and HLA in healthy donors. Study information: Previous work identified around 120 million unique TCR beta sequences from around 180 million T cells.

With regard to this clone: Its specificity is unknown.

The PCR had 60 Vbeta and 13 Jbeta primers. Per the authors' pipeline: About 88 million unique TCR beta chains, around 11 million of them shared, were counted by a later analysis. Profiled with immunoSEQ multiplex PCR; TCRdb holds only in-frame clones, not every one. Clonal size and the V and J genes are those of that table, whereas D and trimming came from the DNA. The sample has hundreds of thousands of clones; over 85% are singletons. Findings of the study overall: The classifier reportedly diagnosed cytomegalovirus status with high specificity and sensitivity. Using a false discovery rate of 0.05, a later analysis showed that around 16,000 TCR beta sequences were associated with HLA alleles.

CDR1 is SGHAT and CDR2 is FQNNGV in the germline V gene. Germline trimming cut 5 bases from V and 2 bases from J; bases unmatched to any gene: 6. The CDR3 totals 14 residues. The chain carries TRBV11-2 and TRBJ2-7; 7 nucleotides align to TRBD1. Sequencing was carried out using PBMCs. The receptor was derived from a woman aged 18-29 years in good health and CMV-seronegative. The CDR3 nucleotides are TGTGCCAGCAGCGCCAGGGGGATCGCCTACGAGCAGTACTTC. This gives the protein CASSARGIAYEQYF.